Described below is a single T cell receptor (beta chain) sequence and its context. Its antigen is not yet known. No base quality information exists; no much larger clone differs at one position. The sample contains more than one DNA sequence encoding this CDR3. From V the trimming removes 3 bases and from J it removes 8 bases, while the gene matches leave 4 bases of the junction unaccounted for. CDR1 and CDR2 (SEHNR, FQNEAQ) derive from the germline V gene (reference sequence). The CDR3 contains 13 residues, cysteine and phenylalanine counted. Only the CDR3 DNA stays, 39 bases, in frame from base 1. This sample was included in a study of blood T cell repertoires in COVID-19 (dated by TCRdb to between 2020 and 2021). Background for the entire study: The collaborator samples originated in the United States, Italy and Spain and spanned the acute and convalescent phases of COVID-19. The material from the prospective study consisted of cDNA or gDNA derived from T cells, B-cell-depleted T cells, or PBMCs. Where available, HLA class I and class II types were taken from metadata supplied by the sample provider and were not determined by assay-based typing. Samples were obtained from the ongoing ImmuneRACE study (first 160 participants) and from about 1,300 subjects provided by 6 global collaborators. The repertoires were released in a freely available public database intended as a resource for research on the immune response to SARS-CoV-2. Nearly every sample came with metadata listing a de-identified subject ID, COVID-19 status, age in years and sex. Subjects who had been exposed to COVID-19, were actively infected with it, or had recovered from it provided the deeply sampled blood TCRbeta repertoires that made up the dataset.

TCRbeta CDR3 regions were amplified from genomic DNA by means of the immunoSEQ Assay, a bias-controlled multiplex PCR. The authors processed their data as follows. Nucleated cell counts per sample were estimated from amplification of reference gene primers within the assay. To quantify the absolute abundance of each unique TCRbeta CDR3 rearrangement, sequence reads were collapsed and filtered. For each sample, productive Simpson clonality was calculated by taking the square root of Simpson's diversity index across productive rearrangements. Imported from immuneACCESS, the table was reduced by TCRdb to in-frame sequences with V and J called. These copies leave out some clones; in studies compared against another copy, an unresolved V gene accounts for under half, and the cause of the remainder is not known. V and J calls and clone size are those listed in that table; D and trimming were worked out from the DNA. The sample data list around 150,000 clones, and less than 80% of these were observed just once. Clones ranked in the top ten supply under 6% of the sample.

Whole blood was collected in K2EDTA tubes by collaborating institutions according to the institutions' own protocols. For TCRbeta analysis, collaborators shipped samples as frozen whole blood, isolated PBMCs, or DNA extracted from either of those sample types. Overall study outcomes, separate from this receptor: Clinical and demographic metadata were provided uncurated, with the amount varying by source and participant.

The sequencing sample was made of peripheral blood. The clonotype was recovered from a woman over 75 with active or convalescent COVID-19. Recombination connected TRBV7-9 to TRBJ1-2; 9 bases in the junction line up with TRBD1. The DNA is TGTGCCAGCAGCTTGGGACAGGGTCGAGGCTACACCTTC. Its coded protein is CASSLGQGRGYTF.